This T cell receptor (beta chain) was captured in a study of CD8+CD57+ T cells in acquired aplastic anemia. Study information: When averaged, DNA from sorted CD4+ and CD8+ cells came to approximately 3 ug.

Patients selected for sequencing had displayed CD8+CD57+ cell expansion by flow cytometry. According to the study, genomic DNA was the template for TCR beta VDJ and CDR3 profiling. A single record per CDR3 protein comes from TCRdb applying MiXCR to the reads. The sample includes 150,000 to 200,000 distinct CDR3 sequences, roughly half of them seen just once. Study-level results: Patients and controls turned out to have 25 to 30 CD8+ CDR3 sequences in common.

Remarks on this clonotype: Its specificity is unknown.

V lost 5 bases, J lost 9 bases, and 11 bases lay in between. The CDR3 contains 12 residues. The germline V gene encodes CDR1 LNHNV and CDR2 YYDKDF (reference sequence). The rearrangement joins TRBV15 to TRBJ2-1; the D is unclear. Input material: sorted CD4+, CD8+, or CD8+CD57+ T cells (not recorded which) from PBMCs. This sequence originates from a human donor with aplastic anemia. The CDR3 reads CATSPVKGEQFF. In DNA form, the CDR3 reads TGTGCCACCAGCCCCGTTAAGGGTGAGCAGTTCTTC.